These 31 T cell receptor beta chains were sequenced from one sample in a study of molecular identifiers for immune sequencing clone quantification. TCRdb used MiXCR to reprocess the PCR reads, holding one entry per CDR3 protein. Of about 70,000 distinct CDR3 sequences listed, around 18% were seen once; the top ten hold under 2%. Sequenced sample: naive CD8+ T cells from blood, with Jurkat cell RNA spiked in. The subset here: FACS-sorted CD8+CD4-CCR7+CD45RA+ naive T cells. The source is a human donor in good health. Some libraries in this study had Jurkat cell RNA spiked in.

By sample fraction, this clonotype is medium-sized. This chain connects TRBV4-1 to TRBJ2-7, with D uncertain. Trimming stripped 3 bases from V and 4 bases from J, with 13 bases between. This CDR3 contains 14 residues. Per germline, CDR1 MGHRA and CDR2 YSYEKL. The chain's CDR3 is CASSHRTGRYEQYF. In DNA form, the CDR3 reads TGCGCCAGCAGCCACAGGACCGGCCGATACGAGCAGTACTTC.

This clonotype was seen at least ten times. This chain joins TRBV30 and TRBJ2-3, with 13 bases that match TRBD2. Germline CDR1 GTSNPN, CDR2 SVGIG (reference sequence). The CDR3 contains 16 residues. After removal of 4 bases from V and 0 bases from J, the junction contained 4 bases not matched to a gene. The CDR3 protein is CAWTKGLAGSTDTQYF. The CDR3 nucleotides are TGTGCCTGGACTAAGGGACTAGCGGGAAGCACAGATACGCAGTATTTT.

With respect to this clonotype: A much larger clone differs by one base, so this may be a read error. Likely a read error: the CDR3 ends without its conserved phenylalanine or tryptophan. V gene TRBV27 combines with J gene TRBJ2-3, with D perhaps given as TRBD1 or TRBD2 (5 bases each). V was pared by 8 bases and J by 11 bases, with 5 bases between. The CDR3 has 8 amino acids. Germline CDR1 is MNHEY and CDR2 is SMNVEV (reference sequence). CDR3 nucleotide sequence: TGTGCCAGCGGGGGGCAGTATTCT. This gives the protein CASGGQYS.

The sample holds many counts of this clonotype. The CDR3 sequence is CASSGGGLGTEAFF. CDR3 in DNA: TGTGCCAGCAGTGGGGGGGGGCTGGGCACTGAAGCTTTCTTT. V is TRBV25-1 and J is TRBJ1-1; maybe TRBD1 (6 bases). V gave up 4 bases and J gave up 4 bases, with 13 bases separating them. Per the germline V gene, CDR1 is MGHDK and CDR2 is SYGVNS. The CDR3 runs 14 residues.

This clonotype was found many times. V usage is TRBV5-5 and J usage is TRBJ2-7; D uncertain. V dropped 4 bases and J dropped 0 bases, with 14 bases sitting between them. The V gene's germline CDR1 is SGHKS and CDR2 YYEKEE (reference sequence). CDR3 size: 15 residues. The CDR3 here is CASSRIIYSSYEQYF. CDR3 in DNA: TGTGCCAGCAGCCGCATTATATATTCCTCCTACGAGCAGTACTTC.

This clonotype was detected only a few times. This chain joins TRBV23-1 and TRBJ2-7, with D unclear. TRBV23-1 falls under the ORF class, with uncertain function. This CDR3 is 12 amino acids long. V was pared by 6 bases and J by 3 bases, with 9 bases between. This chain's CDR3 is CASSTPIYEQYF. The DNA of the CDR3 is TGCGCCAGCAGCACCCCCATCTACGAGCAGTACTTC.

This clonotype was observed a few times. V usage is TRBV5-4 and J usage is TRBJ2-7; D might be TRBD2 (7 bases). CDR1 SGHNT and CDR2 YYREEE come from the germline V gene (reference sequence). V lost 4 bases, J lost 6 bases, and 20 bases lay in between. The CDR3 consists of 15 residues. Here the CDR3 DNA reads TGTGCCAGCAGCGTGGGGGGGCGGTCTAAGAGCGAGCAGTACTTC. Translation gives CASSVGGRSKSEQYF.

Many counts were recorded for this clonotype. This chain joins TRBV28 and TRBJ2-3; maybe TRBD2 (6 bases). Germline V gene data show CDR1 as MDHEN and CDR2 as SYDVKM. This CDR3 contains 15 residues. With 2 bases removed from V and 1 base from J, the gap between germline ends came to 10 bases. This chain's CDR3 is CASSLPGSGTDTQYF. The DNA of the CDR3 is TGTGCCAGCAGTTTACCCGGGAGCGGCACAGATACGCAGTATTTT.

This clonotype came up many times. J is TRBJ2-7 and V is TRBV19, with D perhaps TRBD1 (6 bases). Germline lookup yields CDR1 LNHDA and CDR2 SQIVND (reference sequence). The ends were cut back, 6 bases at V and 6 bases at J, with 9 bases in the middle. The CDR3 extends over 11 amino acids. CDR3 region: CASRAGAEQYF. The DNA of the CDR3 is TGTGCCAGTAGGGCAGGGGCCGAGCAGTACTTC. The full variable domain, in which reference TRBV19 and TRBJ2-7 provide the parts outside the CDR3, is DGGITQSPKYLFRKEGQNVTLSCEQNLNHDAMYWYRQDPGQGLRLIYYSQIVNDFQKGDIAEGYSVSREKKESFPLTVTSAQKNPTAFYLCASRAGAEQYFGPGTRLTVT.

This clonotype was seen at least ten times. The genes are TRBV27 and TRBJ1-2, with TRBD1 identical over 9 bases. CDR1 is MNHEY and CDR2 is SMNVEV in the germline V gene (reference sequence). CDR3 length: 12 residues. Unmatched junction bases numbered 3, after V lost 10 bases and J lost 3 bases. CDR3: CATWTGDYGYTF. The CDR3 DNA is TGTGCCACCTGGACAGGGGACTATGGCTACACCTTC.

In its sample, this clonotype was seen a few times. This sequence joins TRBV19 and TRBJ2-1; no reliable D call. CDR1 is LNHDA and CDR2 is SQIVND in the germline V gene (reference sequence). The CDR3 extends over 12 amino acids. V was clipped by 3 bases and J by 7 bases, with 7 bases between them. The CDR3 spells CASSIPGNEQFF. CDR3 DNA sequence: TGTGCCAGTAGTATCCCCGGGAATGAGCAGTTCTTC. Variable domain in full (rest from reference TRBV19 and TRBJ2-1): DGGITQSPKYLFRKEGQNVTLSCEQNLNHDAMYWYRQDPGQGLRLIYYSQIVNDFQKGDIAEGYSVSREKKESFPLTVTSAQKNPTAFYLCASSIPGNEQFFGPGTRLTVL.

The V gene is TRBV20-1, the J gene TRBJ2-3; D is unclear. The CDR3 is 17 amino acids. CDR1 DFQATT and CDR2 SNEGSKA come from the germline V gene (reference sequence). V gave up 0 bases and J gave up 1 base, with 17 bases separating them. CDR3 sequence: CSARDFLLAAGTDTQYF. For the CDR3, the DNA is TGCAGTGCTAGAGACTTCCTGCTGGCCGCCGGCACAGATACGCAGTATTTT.

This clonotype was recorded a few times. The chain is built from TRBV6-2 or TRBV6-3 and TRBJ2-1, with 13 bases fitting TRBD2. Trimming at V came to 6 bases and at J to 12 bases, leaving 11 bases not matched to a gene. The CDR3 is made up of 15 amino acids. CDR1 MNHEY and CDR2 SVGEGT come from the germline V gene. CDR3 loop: CASSPGLAGDGGQFF. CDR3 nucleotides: TGTGCCAGCAGCCCCGGACTAGCGGGAGATGGTGGGCAGTTCTTC.

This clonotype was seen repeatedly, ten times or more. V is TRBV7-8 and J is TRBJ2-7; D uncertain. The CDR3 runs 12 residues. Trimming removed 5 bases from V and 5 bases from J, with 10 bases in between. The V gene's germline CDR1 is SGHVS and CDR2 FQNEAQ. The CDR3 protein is CASSNDLNEQYF. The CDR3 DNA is TGTGCCAGCAGCAACGACCTCAACGAGCAGTACTTC.

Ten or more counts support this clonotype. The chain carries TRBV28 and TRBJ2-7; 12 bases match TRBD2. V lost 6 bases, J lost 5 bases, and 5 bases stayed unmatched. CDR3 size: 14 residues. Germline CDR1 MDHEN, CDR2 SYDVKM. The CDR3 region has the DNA TGTGCCAGCAGCCCTAGCGGGAGGGAAAACGAGCAGTACTTC. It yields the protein CASSPSGRENEQYF.

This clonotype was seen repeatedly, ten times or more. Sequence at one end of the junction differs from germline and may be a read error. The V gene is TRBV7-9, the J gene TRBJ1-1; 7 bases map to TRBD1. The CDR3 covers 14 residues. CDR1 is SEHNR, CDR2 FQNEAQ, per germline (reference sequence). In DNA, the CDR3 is TGTGCCAGCAGCCGGTACCAGGGGGGCGGGTGGGCAGGCTTT. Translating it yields CASSRYQGGGWAGF.

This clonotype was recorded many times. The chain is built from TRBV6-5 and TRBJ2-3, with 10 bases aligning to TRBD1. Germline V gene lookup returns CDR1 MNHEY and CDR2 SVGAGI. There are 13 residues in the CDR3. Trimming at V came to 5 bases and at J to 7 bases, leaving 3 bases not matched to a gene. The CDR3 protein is CASSGQGDNTQYF. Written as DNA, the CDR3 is TGTGCCAGCAGTGGACAGGGGGATAATACGCAGTATTTT.

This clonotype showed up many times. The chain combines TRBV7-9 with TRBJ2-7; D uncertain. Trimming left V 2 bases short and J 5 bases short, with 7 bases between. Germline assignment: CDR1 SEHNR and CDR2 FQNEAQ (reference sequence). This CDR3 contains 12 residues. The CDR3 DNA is TGTGCCAGCAGCTTAACCGTCCACGAGCAGTACTTC. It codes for CASSLTVHEQYF.

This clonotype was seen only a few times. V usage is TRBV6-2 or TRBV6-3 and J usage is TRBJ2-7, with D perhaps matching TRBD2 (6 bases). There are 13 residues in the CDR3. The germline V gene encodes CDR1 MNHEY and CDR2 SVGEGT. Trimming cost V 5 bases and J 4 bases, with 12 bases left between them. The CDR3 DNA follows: TGTGCCAGCAGTGCGGGACGGCCATACGAGCAGTACTTC. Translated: CASSAGRPYEQYF.

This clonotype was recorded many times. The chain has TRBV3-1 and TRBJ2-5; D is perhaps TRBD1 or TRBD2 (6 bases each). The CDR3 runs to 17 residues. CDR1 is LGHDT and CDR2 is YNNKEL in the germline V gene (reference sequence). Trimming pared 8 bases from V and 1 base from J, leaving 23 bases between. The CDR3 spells CASSKRRVGQFQETQYF. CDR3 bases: TGTGCCAGCTCCAAGCGGAGGGTTGGACAGTTCCAAGAGACCCAGTACTTC.

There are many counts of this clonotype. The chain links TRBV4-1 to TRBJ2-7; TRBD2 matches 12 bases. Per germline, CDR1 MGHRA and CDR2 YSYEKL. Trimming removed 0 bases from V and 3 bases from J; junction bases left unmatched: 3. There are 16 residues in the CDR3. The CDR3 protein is CASSQELTSGGYEQYF. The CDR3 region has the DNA TGCGCCAGCAGCCAAGAGTTGACTAGCGGGGGCTACGAGCAGTACTTC.

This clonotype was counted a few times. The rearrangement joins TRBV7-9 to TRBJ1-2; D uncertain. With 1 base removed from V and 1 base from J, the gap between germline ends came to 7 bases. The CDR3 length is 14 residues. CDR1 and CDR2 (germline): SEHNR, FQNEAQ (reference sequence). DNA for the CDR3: TGTGCCAGCAGCTTAGTAGGCCTTAACTATGGCTACACCTTC. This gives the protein CASSLVGLNYGYTF.

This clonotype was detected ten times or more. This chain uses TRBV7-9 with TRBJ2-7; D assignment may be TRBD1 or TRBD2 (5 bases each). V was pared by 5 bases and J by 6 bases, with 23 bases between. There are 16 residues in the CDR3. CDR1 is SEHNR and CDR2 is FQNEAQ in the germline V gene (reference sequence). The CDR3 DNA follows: TGTGCCAGCAGCCCTCCGCTGGTGAGGGTTGGGGGCGAGCAGTACTTC. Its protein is CASSPPLVRVGGEQYF.

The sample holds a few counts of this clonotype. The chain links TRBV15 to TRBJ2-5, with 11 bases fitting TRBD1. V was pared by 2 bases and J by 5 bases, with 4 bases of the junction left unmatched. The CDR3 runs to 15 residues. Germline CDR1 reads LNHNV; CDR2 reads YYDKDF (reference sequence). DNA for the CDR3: TGTGCCACCAGCAGACCGGGACAGGGGGTCGAGACCCAGTACTTC. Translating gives CATSRPGQGVETQYF.

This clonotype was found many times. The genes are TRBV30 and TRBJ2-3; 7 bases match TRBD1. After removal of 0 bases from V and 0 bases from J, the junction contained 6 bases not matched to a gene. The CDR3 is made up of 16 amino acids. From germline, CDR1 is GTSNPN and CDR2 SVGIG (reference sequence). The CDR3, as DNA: TGTGCCTGGAGTGTAAAGACAGGGCCTAGCACAGATACGCAGTATTTT. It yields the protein CAWSVKTGPSTDTQYF.

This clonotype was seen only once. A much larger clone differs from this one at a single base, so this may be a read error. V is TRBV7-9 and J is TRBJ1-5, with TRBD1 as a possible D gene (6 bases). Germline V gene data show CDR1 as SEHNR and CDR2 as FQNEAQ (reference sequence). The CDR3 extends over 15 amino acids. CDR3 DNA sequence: TGTGCCAGCGGCTTAGGCGGGCAGGGGAATCAGCCCCAGCATTTT. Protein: CASGLGGQGNQPQHF. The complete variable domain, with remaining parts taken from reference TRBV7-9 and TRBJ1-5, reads DTGVSQNPRHKITKRGQNVTFRCDPISEHNRLYWYRQTLGQGPEFLTYFQNEAQLEKSRLLSDRFSAERPKGSFSTLEIQRTEQGDSAMYLCASGLGGQGNQPQHFGDGTRLSIL.

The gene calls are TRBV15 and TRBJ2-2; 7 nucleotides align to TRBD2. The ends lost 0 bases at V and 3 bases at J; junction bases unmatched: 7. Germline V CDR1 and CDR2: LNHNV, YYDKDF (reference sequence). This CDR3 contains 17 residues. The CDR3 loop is CATSRDGEGLDTGELFF. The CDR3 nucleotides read TGTGCCACCAGCAGAGATGGGGAGGGCCTAGACACCGGGGAGCTGTTTTTT.

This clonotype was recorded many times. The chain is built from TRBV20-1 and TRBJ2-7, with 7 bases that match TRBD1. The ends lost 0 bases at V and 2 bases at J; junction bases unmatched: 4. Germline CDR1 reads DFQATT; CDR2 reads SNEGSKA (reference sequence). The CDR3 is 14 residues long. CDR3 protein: CSARDLDRTYEQYF. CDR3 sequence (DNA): TGCAGTGCTAGAGACTTGGACAGGACCTACGAGCAGTACTTC.

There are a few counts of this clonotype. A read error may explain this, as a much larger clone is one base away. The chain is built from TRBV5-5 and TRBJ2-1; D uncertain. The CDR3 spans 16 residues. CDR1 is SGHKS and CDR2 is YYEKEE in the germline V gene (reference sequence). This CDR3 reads CAGSFQDLYVYNEQFF. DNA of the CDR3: TGTGCCGGCAGCTTTCAAGACCTTTACGTTTACAATGAGCAGTTCTTC.

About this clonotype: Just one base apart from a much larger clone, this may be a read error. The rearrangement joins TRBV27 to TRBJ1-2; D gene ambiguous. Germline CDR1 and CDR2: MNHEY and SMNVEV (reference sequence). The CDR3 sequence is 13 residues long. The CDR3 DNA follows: TGTGCCAACAGTTTCCGGCTGTCTCAAGGCTACACCTTC. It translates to CANSFRLSQGYTF.

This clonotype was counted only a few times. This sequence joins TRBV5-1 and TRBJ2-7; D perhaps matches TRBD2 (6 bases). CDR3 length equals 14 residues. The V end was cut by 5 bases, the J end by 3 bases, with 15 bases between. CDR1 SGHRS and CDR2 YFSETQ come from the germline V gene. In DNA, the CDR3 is TGCGCCAGCAGGCTAGCGATAGGCCACTACGAGCAGTACTTC. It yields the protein CASRLAIGHYEQYF.